A single sample is the source of the 23 T cell receptor beta chains below, sequenced in a study of shared clonotypes between healthy human individuals. TCRdb's table, derived via immunoSEQ multiplex PCR, lists solely in-frame clones and lacks some. The repertoire holds 2.3 million or so clones, with 85% to 95% as singletons. Sequenced sample: naive CD4+ T cells from PBMCs. Indicated subset: CD45RA+ positively selected. The origin of the receptors is a man younger than 35 in good health. Some clones in this sample may be carry-over from other donors' samples.

This clone was seen more than once but under ten times. The CDR3 sequence is CASSHQTGAREAFF. The CDR3 DNA sequence: TGTGCCAGCAGCCATCAGACAGGGGCCAGGGAAGCTTTCTTT. The rearrangement links TRBV13 to TRBJ1-1, with 8 bases fitting TRBD1. There are 14 residues in the CDR3. The germline CDR1 and CDR2 sequences are PRHDT and FYEKMQ (reference sequence). J lost 8 bases, V lost 5 bases, and 10 bases had no gene match. The full variable domain, with the rest looked up from reference TRBV13 and TRBJ1-1, is AAGVIQSPRHLIKEKRETATLKCYPIPRHDTVYWYQQGPGQDPQFLISFYEKMQSDKGSIPDRFSAQQFSDYHSELNMSSLELGDSALYFCASSHQTGAREAFFGQGTRLTVV.

This clone came up a few times. This sequence joins TRBV9 and TRBJ1-2; D gene ambiguous. The CDR3 runs 14 residues. Germline lookup yields CDR1 SGDLS and CDR2 YYNGEE. V dropped 0 bases and J dropped 8 bases, with 14 bases sitting between them. The CDR3 nucleotides read TGTGCCAGCAGCGTAGTACCAGCGATCGGGGGCTACACCTTC. Translated, it gives CASSVVPAIGGYTF.

The chain joins TRBV5-1 to TRBJ1-2; 9 bases are a match to TRBD1. This CDR3 spans 13 amino acids. Unmatched junction bases numbered 5, after V lost 4 bases and J lost 7 bases. CDR1 and CDR2 from the germline V gene are SGHRS and YFSETQ. The CDR3 is CASSLDRGGGYTF. In nucleotides, the CDR3 is TGCGCCAGCAGCCTGGACAGGGGAGGTGGCTACACCTTC.

In its sample, this clone was seen once. This chain joins TRBV25-1 and TRBJ1-1, with 10 bases identical to TRBD1. CDR3 length: 14 amino acids. The J segment lost 5 bases and the V segment lost 7 bases, leaving 7 bases of the junction unmatched. The germline gives CDR1 MGHDK, CDR2 SYGVNS. CDR3 region: CASIRTGGRTEAFF. The CDR3 DNA follows: TGTGCCAGCATTAGGACAGGGGGGCGGACTGAAGCTTTCTTT.

V is TRBV6-1 and J is TRBJ1-1, with 8 bases aligning to TRBD1. V lost 11 bases, J lost 0 bases, and 2 bases stayed unmatched. The CDR3 consists of 12 residues. The germline CDR1 and CDR2 sequences are MNHNS and SASEGT. The CDR3: CAHRGLNTEAFF. The CDR3 DNA reads TGTGCCCACAGGGGGTTGAACACTGAAGCTTTCTTT.

The chain links TRBV18 to TRBJ2-7; the D gene is possibly TRBD1 (6 bases). The CDR3 runs to 14 residues. Germline-derived CDR1 and CDR2 are KGHSH and LQKENI. Trimming left V 3 bases short and J 6 bases short, with 15 bases between. The DNA of the CDR3 is TGTGCCAGCTCACCGGAACAGGGCAGGGGCGAGCAGTACTTC. It codes for CASSPEQGRGEQYF.

A word on this clone: Other DNA sequences within the sample encode an identical CDR3. The chain uses TRBV28 and TRBJ2-7, with 8 bases identical to TRBD2. Germline V gives CDR1 MDHEN, CDR2 SYDVKM. V lost 4 bases and J lost 2; bases outside the gene matches: 4. The CDR3 has 14 residues. The CDR3 DNA reads TGTGCCAGCAGTTCCCCGGGACTAGCCTACGAGCAGTACTTC. This encodes CASSSPGLAYEQYF. Complete variable domain (other parts from reference TRBV28 and TRBJ2-7): DVKVTQSSRYLVKRTGEKVFLECVQDMDHENMFWYRQDPGLGLRLIYFSYDVKMKEKGDIPEGYSVSREKKERFSLILESASTNQTSMYLCASSSPGLAYEQYFGPGTRLTVT.

The sample holds a few counts of this clone. J is TRBJ1-2 and V is TRBV29-1, with TRBD1 matching 7 bases. Germline CDR1 and CDR2: SQVTM and ANQGSEA. This CDR3 contains 13 residues. The ends lost 5 bases at V and 3 bases at J; junction bases unmatched: 6. The CDR3 DNA is TGCAGCGTTCGACAGGGAGAGGACTATGGCTACACCTTC. Translating it yields CSVRQGEDYGYTF.

This rearrangement joins TRBV6-5 to TRBJ2-3, with unresolved D. Germline CDR1 is MNHEY and CDR2 is SVGAGI. The length of the CDR3 is 16 residues. V was clipped by 5 bases and J by 2 bases, with 17 bases between them. Here the CDR3 DNA reads TGTGCCAGCAGTAACTGGGGAACCCCGTCCACAGATACGCAGTATTTT. Protein product: CASSNWGTPSTDTQYF.

The rearrangement joins TRBV4-2 to TRBJ2-1; 13 nucleotides align to TRBD2. The V segment lost 0 bases and the J segment 9 bases; nucleotides outside the gene matches: 5. This CDR3 comprises 16 residues. Per germline, CDR1 LGHNA and CDR2 YNFKEQ. The CDR3 reads CASSQETSGRRGEQFF. Written as DNA, the CDR3 is TGTGCCAGCAGCCAAGAGACTAGCGGGAGGAGAGGTGAGCAGTTCTTC.

The rearrangement uses TRBV6-1 and TRBJ2-7; 7 bases align to TRBD1. Germline V gene lookup returns CDR1 MNHNS and CDR2 SASEGT. This CDR3 comprises 15 residues. Losses at the gene ends were 7 bases for V and 3 bases for J; bases not matched to a gene: 12. CDR3 in DNA: TGTGCCAGCACGCTAGGAGGCAGGGGGATCTACGAGCAGTACTTC. Its protein product is CASTLGGRGIYEQYF.

The V gene is TRBV7-9, the J gene TRBJ1-2, with D possibly TRBD1 on 5 matching bases. Germline V gene sequence: CDR1 SEHNR, CDR2 FQNEAQ (reference sequence). CDR3 size: 15 residues. Trimming stripped 2 bases from V and 0 bases from J, with 10 bases between. DNA for the CDR3: TGTGCCAGCAGCTTAACACAGGCTCCTAACTATGGCTACACCTTC. It is translated as CASSLTQAPNYGYTF.

The CDR3: CSVDPADFSYGYTF. DNA for the CDR3: TGCAGCGTTGACCCGGCGGACTTTAGCTATGGCTACACCTTC. The chain recombines TRBV29-1 with TRBJ1-2; D not certain. V lost 3 bases to trimming and J lost 4 bases, with 15 bases between them. The CDR3 totals 14 residues. The germline CDR1 and CDR2 sequences are SQVTM and ANQGSEA. The full variable domain, its missing parts supplied by reference TRBV29-1 and TRBJ1-2, is SAVISQKPSRDICQRGTSLTIQCQVDSQVTMMFWYRQQPGQSLTLIATANQGSEATYESGFVIDKFPISRPNLTFSTLTVSNMSPEDSSIYLCSVDPADFSYGYTFGSGTRLTVV.

The rearrangement uses TRBV6-1 and TRBJ1-4; D is ambiguous. Germline loops: CDR1 MNHNS, CDR2 SASEGT. The ends were cut back, 1 base at V and 14 bases at J, with 11 bases in the middle. This CDR3 is 12 amino acids long. CDR3 in amino acids: CASSEVGRRLFF. CDR3 DNA sequence: TGTGCCAGCAGTGAAGTTGGGCGTCGGCTGTTTTTT.

Worth noting for this clone: Other DNA sequences in this specimen translate into the identical CDR3. The chain uses TRBV5-5 and TRBJ2-5, with D maybe TRBD1 (5 bases). CDR1 and CDR2 (germline): SGHKS, YYEKEE (reference sequence). The ends were cut back, 4 bases at V and 1 base at J, with 8 bases in the middle. The CDR3 runs to 13 residues. The CDR3 loop reads CASSPDSQETQYF. DNA of the CDR3: TGTGCCAGCAGCCCCGACAGCCAAGAGACCCAGTACTTC. Using reference TRBV5-5 and TRBJ2-5 for the parts outside the CDR3, the full variable domain is DAGVTQSPTHLIKTRGQQVTLRCSPISGHKSVSWYQQVLGQGPQFIFQYYEKEERGRGNFPDRFSARQFPNYSSELNVNALLLGDSALYLCASSPDSQETQYFGPGTRLLVL.

The chain couples TRBV18 to TRBJ2-5, with 7 bases that match TRBD2. Germline V gene sequence: CDR1 KGHSH, CDR2 LQKENI. This CDR3 has 16 residues. The J segment lost 0 bases and the V segment lost 3 bases, leaving 7 bases of the junction unmatched. The CDR3 here is CASSPTKGLDQETQYF. CDR3 in DNA: TGTGCCAGCTCACCGACTAAAGGACTAGACCAAGAGACCCAGTACTTC.

The chain has TRBV5-1 and TRBJ2-1, with 9 bases fitting TRBD2. The CDR3 has 16 amino acids. Germline CDR1 reads SGHRS; CDR2 reads YFSETQ. Losses at the gene ends were 0 bases for V and 6 bases for J; bases not matched to a gene: 7. As DNA, the CDR3 is TGCGCCAGCAGCTTGGGTCTAGCGGGACTTCTCAATGAGCAGTTCTTC. Protein: CASSLGLAGLLNEQFF.

The chain recombines TRBV18 with TRBJ2-5, with D possibly matching TRBD2 (6 bases). CDR3 length equals 18 residues. The germline V gene has CDR1 KGHSH and CDR2 LQKENI. V shed 2 bases and J shed 6 bases, with 25 bases lying between them. CDR3: CASSPIEGELGGGKTQYF. CDR3 in DNA: TGTGCCAGCTCACCAATAGAAGGCGAGCTGGGAGGTGGGAAGACCCAGTACTTC.

The rearrangement uses TRBV10-3 and TRBJ2-1; 10 nucleotides align to TRBD2. Germline V gene sequence: CDR1 ENHRY, CDR2 SYGVKD. Losses at the gene ends were 6 bases for V and 0 bases for J; bases not matched to a gene: 2. The CDR3 sequence is 15 residues long. CDR3 DNA: TGTGCCATCAGCGCTAGCGGGGGCTCCTACAATGAGCAGTTCTTC. This codes for CAISASGGSYNEQFF.

This chain links TRBV5-1 with TRBJ2-2, with 10 bases aligning to TRBD2. V dropped 5 bases and J dropped 5; count of bases not matched to a gene: 3. From germline, CDR1 is SGHRS and CDR2 YFSETQ. The CDR3 length is 14 residues. DNA of the CDR3: TGCGCCAGCAGTCCAGCGGGAGGGACCGGGGAGCTGTTTTTT. Translation gives CASSPAGGTGELFF.

V is TRBV4-1 and J is TRBJ2-1; D gene unclear. This CDR3 contains 15 residues. The V end was cut by 4 bases, the J end by 4 bases, with 14 bases between. Germline CDR1 reads MGHRA; CDR2 reads YSYEKL. The chain's CDR3 is CASSPYVGPYNEQFF. The CDR3 nucleotides are TGCGCCAGCAGCCCGTATGTGGGCCCTTACAATGAGCAGTTCTTC.

V usage is TRBV18 and J usage is TRBJ2-1, with a possible D match to TRBD1 (5 bases). The V gene's germline CDR1 is KGHSH and CDR2 LQKENI. Trimming took 0 bases from V and 0 from J, leaving 21 bases between them. This CDR3 comprises 20 residues. The CDR3 spells CASSPPFQFQAGHSYNEQFF. CDR3 nucleotide sequence: TGTGCCAGCTCACCACCGTTTCAGTTTCAGGCAGGGCACTCCTACAATGAGCAGTTCTTC.

The chain employs TRBV7-2 and TRBJ2-3, with 7 bases that match TRBD2. The ends lost 3 bases at V and 3 bases at J; junction bases unmatched: 6. This CDR3 spans 15 amino acids. Germline values: CDR1 SGHTA, CDR2 FQGNSA. CDR3 sequence (DNA): TGTGCCAGCAGCTTTGGCGGGAGAGATACAGATACGCAGTATTTT. Translating gives CASSFGGRDTDTQYF.